These 30 T cell receptor beta chains share one sample of origin, sequenced in a study of neoadjuvant nivolumab and ipilimumab in lung cancer. Sequenced by immunoSEQ multiplex PCR; TCRdb stores in-frame clones only, minus some. The sample lists some 30,000 clones; approximately 90% were seen once. Sequenced here: peripheral blood, sampled after neoadjuvant nivolumab, alone or with ipilimumab, at or shortly before surgery. The receptors shown here come from an adult with non-small cell lung cancer.

Here the CDR3 reads CASSPLGGDLTDTQYF. CDR3 in DNA: TGTGCCAGCTCACCGCTTGGCGGAGACCTCACAGATACGCAGTATTTT. The V gene is TRBV18, the J gene TRBJ2-3, with D unclear. Germline CDR1 KGHSH, CDR2 LQKENI. The V end lost 3 bases, the J end lost 2 bases, and 15 bases lay between the germline ends. This CDR3 is 16 amino acids long.

This chain links TRBV6-1 with TRBJ1-6; 8 bases align to TRBD1. The CDR3 covers 13 residues. CDR1 is MNHNS and CDR2 is SASEGT in the germline V gene. J was trimmed by 8 bases and V by 11 bases; bases with no gene match: 8. CDR3 amino acids: CAAGQGEDSPLHF. CDR3 nucleotides: TGTGCCGCCGGACAGGGCGAGGATTCACCCCTCCACTTT.

The chain carries TRBV7-9 and TRBJ2-2; 12 nucleotides align to TRBD2. Germline CDR1 SEHNR, CDR2 FQNEAQ (reference sequence). This CDR3 contains 15 residues. V was clipped by 4 bases and J by 7 bases; unmatched bases: 4. The CDR3 nucleotides read TGTGCCAGCAGCTCCCGGACTAGCGGGGACGGGGAGCTGTTTTTT. This sequence encodes CASSSRTSGDGELFF.

This clone is a singleton in its sample. The chain joins TRBV29-1 to TRBJ2-3, with 8 bases fitting TRBD1. Germline V gives CDR1 SQVTM, CDR2 ANQGSEA. This CDR3 region has 15 residues. Unmatched junction bases numbered 9, after V lost 6 bases and J lost 1 base. CDR3 coding DNA: TGCAGCGTGGGAGCCGCCAGGGGGCGCACAGATACGCAGTATTTT. Translation gives CSVGAARGRTDTQYF.

The chain has TRBV5-4 and TRBJ1-2, with 10 positions matching TRBD1. V gave up 5 bases and J gave up 5 bases; unmatched junction bases: 9. Germline V gene lookup returns CDR1 SGHNT and CDR2 YYREEE (reference sequence). This CDR3 has 15 amino acids. The CDR3 DNA reads as TGTGCCAGCAGTTCCGGACAGGGGGAAGGGTATGGCTACACCTTC. As protein: CASSSGQGEGYGYTF.

V and J are TRBV5-1 and TRBJ2-3; D unclear. Germline-derived CDR1 and CDR2 are SGHRS and YFSETQ. The V gene lost 5 bases and the J gene lost 0 bases, with 10 bases spanning the gap. This CDR3 contains 14 residues. CDR3 amino acids: CASSDSSSTDTQYF. The CDR3, as DNA: TGCGCCAGCAGTGACTCGTCAAGCACAGATACGCAGTATTTT.

Comments on this clone: The sample contains more than one DNA sequence encoding this CDR3. The chain is built from TRBV5-1 and TRBJ2-5, with unresolved D. There are 11 residues in the CDR3. V was cut by 2 bases and J by 2 bases, with 1 base left in between. Germline values: CDR1 SGHRS, CDR2 YFSETQ. As DNA, the CDR3 is TGCGCCAGCAGCTTTCAAGAGACCCAGTACTTC. This gives the protein CASSFQETQYF.

Only one count was recorded for this clone. The V gene is TRBV5-4, the J gene TRBJ2-3; D not certain. CDR1 SGHNT and CDR2 YYREEE come from the germline V gene (reference sequence). The CDR3 consists of 13 residues. V lost 0 bases and J 3 bases, leaving 5 bases between the germline ends. The CDR3 sequence: CASSLGGTDTQYF. The CDR3, as DNA: TGTGCCAGCAGCTTGGGTGGAACAGATACGCAGTATTTT.

The chain has TRBV5-1 and TRBJ2-2; D perhaps matches TRBD1 (6 bases). V was pared by 3 bases and J by 0 bases, with 9 bases between. Germline loops: CDR1 SGHRS, CDR2 YFSETQ. This CDR3 comprises 15 residues. The CDR3 nucleotides read TGCGCCAGCAGCTCTCAGGGGACGAACACCGGGGAGCTGTTTTTT. Translating it yields CASSSQGTNTGELFF. Full variable domain (outside the CDR3, taken from reference TRBV5-1 and TRBJ2-2): KAGVTQTPRYLIKTRGQQVTLSCSPISGHRSVSWYQQTPGQGLQFLFEYFSETQRNKGNFPGRFSGRQFSNSRSEMNVSTLELGDSALYLCASSSQGTNTGELFFGEGSRLTVL.

This chain joins TRBV5-1 and TRBJ2-3; TRBD2 matches 12 bases. This CDR3 contains 16 residues. Germline V lookup: CDR1 SGHRS, CDR2 YFSETQ. The J segment lost 5 bases and the V segment lost 4 bases, leaving 8 bases of the junction unmatched. In DNA, the CDR3 is TGCGCCAGCAGCCCAGGTCTAGCGGGGGGGATAGATACGCAGTATTTT. Its translation is CASSPGLAGGIDTQYF.

The chain's CDR3 is CAGTERPLAKNIQYF. CDR3 nucleotides: TGCGCCGGTACCGAGAGGCCTCTAGCCAAAAACATTCAGTACTTC. The J gene is TRBJ2-4, the V gene TRBV10-1; D is undetermined. This CDR3 has 15 amino acids. Trimming took off 11 bases at V and 0 bases at J, with 17 bases between the two ends. CDR1 and CDR2 from the germline V gene are WNHNN and SYGVQD (reference sequence).

The chain uses TRBV6-5 and TRBJ2-3; D is unresolved. The CDR3 runs 16 residues. The V gene's germline CDR1 is MNHEY and CDR2 SVGAGI. The V end was cut by 0 bases, the J end by 0 bases, with 10 bases between. The DNA for the CDR3 is TGTGCCAGCAGTTACTCCTCCGGTTCCAGCACAGATACGCAGTATTTT. It codes for CASSYSSGSSTDTQYF.

The rearrangement joins TRBV19 to TRBJ2-2; D uncertain. Trimming pared 3 bases from V and 7 bases from J, leaving 3 bases between. CDR1 LNHDA and CDR2 SQIVND come from the germline V gene (reference sequence). There are 11 residues in the CDR3. CDR3 amino acids: CASSIIGELFF. The CDR3 DNA sequence: TGTGCCAGTAGTATCATCGGGGAGCTGTTTTTT.

The gene calls are TRBV28 and TRBJ1-4; D gene unclear. V lost 5 bases and J lost 8, with 15 bases in between. Germline V CDR1 and CDR2: MDHEN, SYDVKM. CDR3 size: 14 residues. The CDR3 nucleotides read TGTGCCAGCAGTCTGACAAGTCCACGGGAAAAACTGTTTTTT. Protein: CASSLTSPREKLFF.

The rearrangement uses TRBV2 and TRBJ2-1; D gene uncertain. From germline, CDR1 is SNHLY and CDR2 FYNNEI. The CDR3 loop spans 13 amino acids. V shed 3 bases and J shed 5 bases, with 8 bases lying between them. In nucleotides, the CDR3 is TGTGCCAGCAGTGAGTATGGCGACAATGAGCAGTTCTTC. This translates into CASSEYGDNEQFF.

This rearrangement joins TRBV28 to TRBJ1-2; 8 bases fit TRBD1. Looked up from germline, CDR1 is MDHEN and CDR2 is SYDVKM. The ends lost 5 bases at V and 11 bases at J; junction bases unmatched: 10. This CDR3 contains 13 residues. The CDR3 loop reads CASSKQGVLGYTF. The CDR3, as DNA: TGTGCCAGCAGTAAACAGGGGGTATTGGGGTACACCTTC.

The chain links TRBV7-6 to TRBJ1-4; D unresolved. The length of the CDR3 is 14 residues. The V gene lost 4 bases and the J gene lost 3 bases, with 9 bases spanning the gap. Germline values: CDR1 SGHVS, CDR2 FNYEAQ. The CDR3 DNA reads TGTGCCAGCAGCTCCGCGGTGCCTAATGAAAAACTGTTTTTT. It specifies CASSSAVPNEKLFF.

The chain carries TRBV10-3 and TRBJ1-2, with D possibly TRBD1 on 5 matching bases. Germline CDR1 ENHRY, CDR2 SYGVKD. The CDR3 has 15 amino acids. Trimming took off 6 bases at V and 3 bases at J, with 17 bases between the two ends. The CDR3 DNA follows: TGTGCCATCAGGGGGAGGACCATAGGGGACTATGGCTACACCTTC. Its protein is CAIRGRTIGDYGYTF.

The chain uses TRBV5-1 and TRBJ2-6, with TRBD1 matching 11 bases. V gave up 7 bases and J gave up 0 bases; unmatched junction bases: 3. The CDR3 loop spans 16 amino acids. Germline V gene data show CDR1 as SGHRS and CDR2 as YFSETQ. The CDR3 DNA follows: TGCGCCAGCGGGACAGGGGGAACCTCTGGGGCCAACGTCCTGACTTTC. Translated, it gives CASGTGGTSGANVLTF.

The chain uses TRBV10-3 and TRBJ1-2, with TRBD1 matching over 9 bases. The CDR3 length is 14 residues. Germline lookup yields CDR1 ENHRY and CDR2 SYGVKD. V lost 6 bases, J lost 0 bases, and 2 bases stayed unmatched. The CDR3 nucleotides read TGTGCCATCAGGGGACAGGGAGCTAACTATGGCTACACCTTC. This sequence encodes CAIRGQGANYGYTF.

This clone was counted a single time. This sequence joins TRBV5-5 and TRBJ2-3; 10 bases are a match to TRBD1. Germline CDR1 reads SGHKS; CDR2 reads YYEKEE (reference sequence). CDR3 length: 16 residues. V shed 0 bases, J shed 3 bases, and the junction held 4 bases outside the gene matches. CDR3 loop: CASSLGGTGATDTQYF. For the CDR3, the DNA is TGTGCCAGCAGCTTGGGGGGGACAGGGGCAACAGATACGCAGTATTTT.

The chain employs TRBV6-5 and TRBJ1-2, with 7 bases lining up with TRBD1. CDR3 length: 12 residues. V shed 11 bases and J 4 bases; nucleotides not matched to a gene: 7. The germline V gene has CDR1 MNHEY and CDR2 SVGAGI. The CDR3 sequence is CACGDRAYGYTF. The CDR3 bases are TGTGCCTGCGGCGACAGGGCCTATGGCTACACCTTC.

This clone was counted once. The rearrangement links TRBV7-9 to TRBJ2-1, with TRBD2 matching 14 bases. Germline CDR1 reads SEHNR; CDR2 reads FQNEAQ (reference sequence). V was clipped by 5 bases and J by 6 bases; unmatched bases: 3. The CDR3 is made up of 15 amino acids. CDR3 sequence: CASSATSGGANEQFF. Written as DNA, the CDR3 is TGTGCCAGCAGCGCGACTAGCGGGGGGGCCAATGAGCAGTTCTTC.

This clone showed up just a few times. The chain joins TRBV7-6 to TRBJ2-2; 7 positions match TRBD2. CDR1 SGHVS and CDR2 FNYEAQ come from the germline V gene. V trimming: 6 bases; J trimming: 6 bases; junction bases outside the gene matches: 7. This CDR3 is 14 amino acids long. CDR3: CASRGTNGPGELFF. Here the CDR3 DNA reads TGTGCCAGCAGAGGGACTAATGGGCCCGGGGAGCTGTTTTTT.

J is TRBJ1-1 and V is TRBV6-5; 8 positions match TRBD1. Germline CDR1 MNHEY, CDR2 SVGAGI. The CDR3 runs 15 residues. V shed 2 bases, J shed 5 bases, and the junction held 7 bases outside the gene matches. The CDR3 loop is CASSYAPDRGTEAFF. The CDR3 DNA follows: TGTGCCAGCAGTTACGCCCCCGACAGGGGAACTGAAGCTTTCTTT.

CDR3 residues: CASSYSTGATNTEAFF. The DNA for the CDR3 is TGTGCCAGCAGTTACTCGACCGGGGCTACGAACACTGAAGCTTTCTTT. V is TRBV6-5 and J is TRBJ1-1; D is possibly TRBD1 (5 bases). Germline CDR1 is MNHEY and CDR2 is SVGAGI. V lost 0 bases and J 1 base, leaving 12 bases between the germline ends. The CDR3 totals 16 residues.

J is TRBJ2-7 and V is TRBV14; the D gene is possibly TRBD1 (5 bases). V was trimmed by 4 bases and J by 3 bases, leaving 13 bases between them. This CDR3 has 14 amino acids. CDR1 and CDR2 (germline): SGHDN, FVKESK. The CDR3 DNA reads as TGTGCCAGCAGCCCTTTAGACAGCCACTACGAGCAGTACTTC. It translates to CASSPLDSHYEQYF. Filled out from reference TRBV14 and TRBJ2-7, the complete variable domain reads EAGVTQFPSHSVIEKGQTVTLRCDPISGHDNLYWYRRVMGKEIKFLLHFVKESKQDESGMPNNRFLAERTGGTYSTLKVQPAELEDSGVYFCASSPLDSHYEQYFGPGTRLTVT.

CDR3 in DNA: TGTGCCAGCAGCCCTCAACTAGCGTCGCAAGAGACCCAGTACTTC. This codes for CASSPQLASQETQYF. The gene calls are TRBV2 and TRBJ2-5, with 7 bases aligning to TRBD2. The CDR3 covers 15 residues. CDR1 SNHLY and CDR2 FYNNEI come from the germline V gene. V lost 6 bases, J lost 2 bases, and 9 bases stayed unmatched.

This clone came up once. This chain uses TRBV4-2 with TRBJ2-3; no firm D call. CDR3 length: 16 residues. With 0 bases removed from V and 2 bases from J, the gap between germline ends came to 12 bases. Germline V CDR1 and CDR2: LGHNA, YNFKEQ. CDR3 sequence (DNA): TGTGCCAGCAGCCAAGAGACCCCGGACGCCACAGATACGCAGTATTTT. Encoded protein: CASSQETPDATDTQYF.

The chain is built from TRBV11-2 and TRBJ2-1, with D possibly being TRBD1 (5 bases). The CDR3 is 14 residues long. CDR1 is SGHAT, CDR2 FQNNGV, per germline. With 3 bases removed from V and 1 base from J, the gap between germline ends came to 7 bases. This chain's CDR3 is CASSFRQSYNEQFF. In DNA, the CDR3 is TGTGCCAGCAGCTTCAGACAGTCCTACAATGAGCAGTTCTTC.